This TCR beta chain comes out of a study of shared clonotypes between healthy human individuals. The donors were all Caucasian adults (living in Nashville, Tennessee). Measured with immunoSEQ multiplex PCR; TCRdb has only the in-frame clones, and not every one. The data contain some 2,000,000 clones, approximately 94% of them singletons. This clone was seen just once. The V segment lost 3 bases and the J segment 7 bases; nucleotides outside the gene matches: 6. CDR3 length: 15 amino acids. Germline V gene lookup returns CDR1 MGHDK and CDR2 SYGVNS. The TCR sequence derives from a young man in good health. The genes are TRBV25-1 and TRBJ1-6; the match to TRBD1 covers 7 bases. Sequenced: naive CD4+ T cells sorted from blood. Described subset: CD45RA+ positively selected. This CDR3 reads CASSDSRGWNSPLHF. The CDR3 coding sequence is TGTGCCAGCAGTGACTCCAGGGGGTGGAATTCACCCCTCCACTTT.